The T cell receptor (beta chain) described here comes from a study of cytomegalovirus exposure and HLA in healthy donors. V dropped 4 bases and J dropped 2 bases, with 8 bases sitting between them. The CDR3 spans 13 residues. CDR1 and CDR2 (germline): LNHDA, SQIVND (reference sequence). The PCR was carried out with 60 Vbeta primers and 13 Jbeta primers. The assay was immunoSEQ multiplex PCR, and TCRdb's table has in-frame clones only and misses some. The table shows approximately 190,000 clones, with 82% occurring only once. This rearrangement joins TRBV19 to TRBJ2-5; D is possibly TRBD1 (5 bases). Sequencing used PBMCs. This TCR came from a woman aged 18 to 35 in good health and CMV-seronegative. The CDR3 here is CASSTSGQETQYF. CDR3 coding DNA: TGTGCCAGTAGTACGTCAGGGCAAGAGACCCAGTACTTC.